Presented here are 20 T cell receptor beta chains from one specimen sequenced in a study of blood T cell repertoires in COVID-19 (dated by TCRdb to 2019 to 2021). To prepare the library, the immunoSEQ multiplex PCR assay was applied. In its TCRdb copy, this immuneACCESS table keeps in-frame sequences only and misses some clones. Where compared with another copy, unresolved V genes explain less than half of these, and the others have no known cause. This sample has roughly 180,000 clones in its table, and over 75% of those were observed once. Of the sample, roughly 5% falls within the top ten clones. The sequenced material came from PBMCs or T cells enriched from blood (not recorded which). Source of these receptors: a woman in her 40s with acute COVID-19.

V gene TRBV28 combines with J gene TRBJ1-5, with unresolved D. The V and J ends lost 5 bases and 7 bases respectively, with 21 bases between them. Germline-derived CDR1 and CDR2 are MDHEN and SYDVKM. The CDR3 runs 16 residues. The chain's CDR3 is CASSQSGAKRGQPQHF. CDR3 coding DNA: TGTGCCAGCAGTCAGTCCGGCGCCAAGAGAGGCCAGCCCCAGCATTTT.

The chain has TRBV10-3 and TRBJ2-1; D might be TRBD1 (6 bases). The CDR3 runs to 15 residues. The germline CDR1 and CDR2 sequences are ENHRY and SYGVKD. Trimming left V 7 bases short and J 6 bases short, with 19 bases between. This CDR3 reads CAIKPQGLVPNEQFF. In DNA form, the CDR3 reads TGTGCCATCAAGCCCCAGGGGCTAGTCCCCAATGAGCAGTTCTTC.

The chain combines TRBV14 with TRBJ2-3, with TRBD2 matching 12 bases. J lost 2 bases, V lost 0 bases, and 12 bases had no gene match. Germline V gene sequence: CDR1 SGHDN, CDR2 FVKESK. The CDR3 covers 20 residues. The CDR3 DNA is TGTGCCAGCAGCCAAGATCTAGCGGGAGGGTTATGGGGCTTCACAGATACGCAGTATTTT. Its protein product is CASSQDLAGGLWGFTDTQYF.

The chain carries TRBV14 and TRBJ1-1; perhaps TRBD1 as D (6 bases). CDR3 length equals 15 residues. V lost 4 bases, J lost 9 bases, and 21 bases lay in between. The germline V gene encodes CDR1 SGHDN and CDR2 FVKESK. The CDR3 loop reads CASSRKTGTPWKAFF. CDR3 coding DNA: TGTGCCAGCAGCCGGAAAACCGGGACACCCTGGAAAGCTTTCTTT.

This chain links TRBV6-6 with TRBJ2-2, with D unclear. The CDR3 spans 15 residues. Germline V CDR1 and CDR2: MNHNY, SVGAGI (reference sequence). V shed 0 bases and J shed 2 bases, with 7 bases lying between them. The CDR3 region is CASSYSNGNTGELFF. The CDR3 DNA follows: TGTGCCAGCAGTTACTCGAACGGTAACACCGGGGAGCTGTTTTTT.

This rearrangement joins TRBV5-4 to TRBJ2-1; 13 bases map to TRBD2. Germline V CDR1 and CDR2: SGHNT, YYREEE (reference sequence). V dropped 4 bases and J dropped 8; count of bases not matched to a gene: 6. This CDR3 is 15 amino acids long. The chain's CDR3 is CASSIGTSGIDEQFF. The CDR3 nucleotides are TGTGCCAGCAGCATCGGGACTAGCGGGATCGATGAGCAGTTCTTC.

This sequence joins TRBV29-1 and TRBJ2-5; TRBD1 is a possible D gene (6 bases). The germline gives CDR1 SQVTM, CDR2 ANQGSEA. The V gene lost 5 bases and the J gene lost 1 base, with 14 bases spanning the gap. The CDR3 runs 14 residues. The CDR3 DNA is TGCAGCGTTTCAAAAGGCAGGGGCCAAGAGACCCAGTACTTC. This encodes CSVSKGRGQETQYF.

This chain connects TRBV5-1 to TRBJ2-1, with 13 bases lining up with TRBD2. The CDR3 runs 16 residues. Germline-derived CDR1 and CDR2 are SGHRS and YFSETQ. V shed 0 bases, J shed 6 bases, and the junction held 3 bases outside the gene matches. The CDR3, as DNA: TGCGCCAGCAGCTTGGGACTAGCGGGAGGCATCAATGAGCAGTTCTTC. This gives the protein CASSLGLAGGINEQFF.

This clone was seen only a few times. This chain connects TRBV4-1 to TRBJ1-6, with a weak D call TRBD1 (6 bases). Per germline, CDR1 MGHRA and CDR2 YSYEKL. The CDR3 has 15 residues. V dropped 2 bases and J dropped 10 bases, with 15 bases sitting between them. The CDR3 protein is CASSQFRDKESPLHF. The DNA for the CDR3 is TGCGCCAGCAGCCAATTCCGGGACAAGGAGTCACCCCTCCACTTT.

The chain joins TRBV18 to TRBJ1-1; D uncertain. The CDR3 totals 15 residues. V lost 5 bases, J lost 1 base, and 14 bases lay in between. The V gene's germline CDR1 is KGHSH and CDR2 LQKENI. The CDR3 loop is CASSIDWARNTEAFF. CDR3 in DNA: TGTGCCAGCTCAATCGATTGGGCCCGGAACACTGAAGCTTTCTTT.

In DNA, the CDR3 is TGTGCCAGCAGCTTCCCAGCGGGAGTACTTTCAGGGTCCCATGAGCAGTTCTTC. It is translated as CASSFPAGVLSGSHEQFF. The chain has TRBV13 and TRBJ2-1; 8 bases fit TRBD2. The germline V gene encodes CDR1 PRHDT and CDR2 FYEKMQ (reference sequence). The trim removed 3 bases at V and 8 bases at J, leaving 18 bases unmatched. This CDR3 has 18 amino acids.

The V and J genes are TRBV6-6 and TRBJ1-2; TRBD1 matches at 8 bases. CDR3 size: 13 residues. CDR1 is MNHNY and CDR2 is SVGAGI in the germline V gene (reference sequence). Unmatched junction bases numbered 7, after V lost 9 bases and J lost 4 bases. The CDR3 DNA sequence: TGTGCCAGTGGACAGGGCCTTGGCTATGGCTACACCTTC. Its translation is CASGQGLGYGYTF.

The V and J genes are TRBV6-2 or TRBV6-3 and TRBJ2-1; TRBD2 is a possible D gene (6 bases). Trimming took 2 bases from V and 8 from J, leaving 19 bases between them. CDR1 and CDR2 (germline): MNHEY, SVGEGT. The CDR3 extends over 16 amino acids. For the CDR3, the DNA is TGTGCCAGCAGTTACGGGTGGAGGGAAGGTAGGCATGAGCAGTTCTTC. It specifies CASSYGWREGRHEQFF.

The chain combines TRBV27 with TRBJ2-7; weak D call: TRBD2 (6 bases). V was trimmed by 11 bases and J by 6 bases, leaving 14 bases between them. The germline gives CDR1 MNHEY, CDR2 SMNVEV (reference sequence). The CDR3 consists of 11 residues. The CDR3 spells CASRRRGEQYF. In DNA form, the CDR3 reads TGTGCCTCCCGCCGGCGGGGCGAGCAGTACTTC.

This chain connects TRBV27 to TRBJ2-3; the D gene is possibly TRBD2 (6 bases). V lost 4 bases and J lost 2, with 13 bases in between. CDR3 size: 15 residues. Germline V gives CDR1 MNHEY, CDR2 SMNVEV (reference sequence). Here the CDR3 reads CASSSSSVNTDTQYF. For the CDR3, the DNA is TGTGCCAGCAGTTCTTCTAGCGTGAACACAGATACGCAGTATTTT.

This chain joins TRBV29-1 and TRBJ2-7; D is perhaps TRBD1 (5 bases). The CDR3 is 14 residues long. Germline CDR1 reads SQVTM; CDR2 reads ANQGSEA. V was cut by 3 bases and J by 2 bases, with 14 bases left in between. In nucleotides, the CDR3 is TGCAGCGTTGACGGAAGGGGCCCCCCCTACGAGCAGTACTTC. Protein product: CSVDGRGPPYEQYF.

The chain combines TRBV11-2 with TRBJ2-2, with D possibly TRBD2 on 6 matching bases. V was shortened by 5 bases and J by 4 bases, with 8 bases between the two germline ends. The germline CDR1 and CDR2 sequences are SGHAT and FQNNGV. The CDR3 loop spans 13 amino acids. For the CDR3, the DNA is TGTGCCAGCAGCCGGAGGGGCACCGGGGAGCTGTTTTTT. Its protein product is CASSRRGTGELFF. The full variable domain, its missing parts supplied by reference TRBV11-2 and TRBJ2-2, is EAGVAQSPRYKIIEKRQSVAFWCNPISGHATLYWYQQILGQGPKLLIQFQNNGVVDDSQLPKDRFSAERLKGVDSTLKIQPAKLEDSAVYLCASSRRGTGELFFGEGSRLTVL.

This chain connects TRBV5-1 to TRBJ2-4; 10 bases are a match to TRBD2. V dropped 3 bases and J dropped 8; count of bases not matched to a gene: 11. The CDR3 consists of 16 residues. Germline loops: CDR1 SGHRS, CDR2 YFSETQ. The CDR3 loop is CASSSEISGRRHIQYF. The CDR3 region has the DNA TGCGCCAGCAGCTCTGAAATTAGCGGGAGGAGGCACATTCAGTACTTC.

This clone was seen a single time. The chain uses TRBV19 and TRBJ2-7, with D possibly matching TRBD2 (6 bases). Germline loops: CDR1 LNHDA, CDR2 SQIVND (reference sequence). V lost 0 bases, J lost 7 bases, and 19 bases lay in between. This CDR3 has 16 residues. The CDR3 DNA reads TGTGCCAGTAGTATAGAGGTGTTTGCGGGAAAGGGTGAGCAGTACTTC. Protein sequence: CASSIEVFAGKGEQYF.

This rearrangement joins TRBV7-9 to TRBJ1-6, with 8 bases that match TRBD1. There are 17 residues in the CDR3. V was pared by 5 bases and J by 0 bases, with 6 bases of the junction left unmatched. The germline gives CDR1 SEHNR, CDR2 FQNEAQ (reference sequence). The CDR3 coding sequence is TGTGCCAGCAGCCAGACAGGGGCGAGCTCCTATAATTCACCCCTCCACTTT. Amino acids: CASSQTGASSYNSPLHF.